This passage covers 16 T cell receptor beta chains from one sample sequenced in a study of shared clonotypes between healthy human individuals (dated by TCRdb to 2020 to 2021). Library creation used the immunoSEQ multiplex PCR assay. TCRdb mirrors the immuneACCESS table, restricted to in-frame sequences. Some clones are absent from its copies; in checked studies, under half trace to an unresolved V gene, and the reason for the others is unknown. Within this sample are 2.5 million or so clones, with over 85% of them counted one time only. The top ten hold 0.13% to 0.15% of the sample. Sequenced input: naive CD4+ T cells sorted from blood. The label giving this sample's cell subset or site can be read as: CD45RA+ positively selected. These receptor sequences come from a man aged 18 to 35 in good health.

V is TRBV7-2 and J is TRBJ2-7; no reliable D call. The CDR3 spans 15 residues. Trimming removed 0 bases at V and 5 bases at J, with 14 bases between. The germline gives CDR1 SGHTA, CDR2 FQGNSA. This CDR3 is CASSLASGFEDEQYF. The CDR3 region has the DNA TGTGCCAGCAGCTTAGCGTCCGGATTCGAGGACGAGCAGTACTTC. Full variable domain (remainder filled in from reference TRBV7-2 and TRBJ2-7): GAGVSQSPSNKVTEKGKDVELRCDPISGHTALYWYRQSLGQGLEFLIYFQGNSAPDKSGLPSDRFSAERTGGSVSTLTIQRTQQEDSAVYLCASSLASGFEDEQYFGPGTRLTVT.

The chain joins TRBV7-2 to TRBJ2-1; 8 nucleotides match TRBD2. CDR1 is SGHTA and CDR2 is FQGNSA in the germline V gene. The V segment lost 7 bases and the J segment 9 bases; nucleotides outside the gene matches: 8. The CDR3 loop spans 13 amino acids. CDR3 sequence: CASTQRETTEQFF. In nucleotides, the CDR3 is TGTGCCAGCACTCAGCGGGAGACCACTGAGCAGTTCTTC.

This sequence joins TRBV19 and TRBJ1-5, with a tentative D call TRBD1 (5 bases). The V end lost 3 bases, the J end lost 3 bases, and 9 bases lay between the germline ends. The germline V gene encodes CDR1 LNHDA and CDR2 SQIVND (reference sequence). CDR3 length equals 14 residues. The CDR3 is CASSMGVLNQPQHF. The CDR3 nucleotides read TGTGCCAGTAGTATGGGGGTGCTCAATCAGCCCCAGCATTTT.

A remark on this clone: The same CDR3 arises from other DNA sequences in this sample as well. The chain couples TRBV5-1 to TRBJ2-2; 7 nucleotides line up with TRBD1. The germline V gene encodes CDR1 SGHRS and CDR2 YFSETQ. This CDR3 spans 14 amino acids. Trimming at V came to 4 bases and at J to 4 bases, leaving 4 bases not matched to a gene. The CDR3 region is CASSPRTGTGELFF. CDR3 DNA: TGCGCCAGCAGCCCCCGGACAGGCACCGGGGAGCTGTTTTTT.

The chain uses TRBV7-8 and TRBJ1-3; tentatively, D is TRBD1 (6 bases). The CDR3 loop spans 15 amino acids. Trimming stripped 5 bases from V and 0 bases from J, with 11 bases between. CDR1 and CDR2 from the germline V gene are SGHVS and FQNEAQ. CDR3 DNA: TGTGCCAGCAGCACGGGGGACACCTCTGGAAACACCATATATTTT. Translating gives CASSTGDTSGNTIYF.

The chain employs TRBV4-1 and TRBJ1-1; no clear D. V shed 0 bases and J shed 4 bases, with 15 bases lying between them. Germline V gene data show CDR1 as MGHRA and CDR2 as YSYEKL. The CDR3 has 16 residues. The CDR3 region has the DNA TGCGCCAGCAGCCAAGATCGAGTCGGGGTGAGCACTGAAGCTTTCTTT. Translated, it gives CASSQDRVGVSTEAFF.

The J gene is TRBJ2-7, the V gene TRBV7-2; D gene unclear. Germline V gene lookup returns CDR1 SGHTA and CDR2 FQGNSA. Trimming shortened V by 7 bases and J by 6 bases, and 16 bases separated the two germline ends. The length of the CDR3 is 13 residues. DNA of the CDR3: TGTGCCAGCACACCGAAAGAGACGGTCGAGCAGTACTTC. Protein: CASTPKETVEQYF.

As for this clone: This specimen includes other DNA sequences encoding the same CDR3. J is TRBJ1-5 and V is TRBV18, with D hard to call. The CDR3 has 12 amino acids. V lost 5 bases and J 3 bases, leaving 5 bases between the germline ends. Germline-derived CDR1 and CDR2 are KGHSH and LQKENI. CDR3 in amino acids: CASSSPNQPQHF. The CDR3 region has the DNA TGTGCCAGCTCATCCCCCAATCAGCCCCAGCATTTT.

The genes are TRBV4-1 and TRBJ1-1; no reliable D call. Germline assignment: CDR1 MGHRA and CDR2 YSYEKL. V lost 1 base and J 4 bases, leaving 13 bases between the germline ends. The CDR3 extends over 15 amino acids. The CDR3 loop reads CASSQGSLGSTEAFF. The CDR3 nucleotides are TGCGCCAGCAGCCAAGGATCGTTAGGGTCCACTGAAGCTTTCTTT.

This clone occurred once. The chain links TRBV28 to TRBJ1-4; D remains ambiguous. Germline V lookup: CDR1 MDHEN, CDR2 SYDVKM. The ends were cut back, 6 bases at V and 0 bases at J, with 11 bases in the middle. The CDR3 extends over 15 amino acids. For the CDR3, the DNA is TGTGCCAGCAGCCTTGACCTCGCAACTAATGAAAAACTGTTTTTT. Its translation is CASSLDLATNEKLFF.

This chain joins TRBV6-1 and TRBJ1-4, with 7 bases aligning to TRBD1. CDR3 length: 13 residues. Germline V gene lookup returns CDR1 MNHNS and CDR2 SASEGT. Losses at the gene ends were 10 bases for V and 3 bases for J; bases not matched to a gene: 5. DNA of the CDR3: TGTGCCATCGAGGGGGCCGCTAATGAAAAACTGTTTTTT. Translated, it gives CAIEGAANEKLFF.

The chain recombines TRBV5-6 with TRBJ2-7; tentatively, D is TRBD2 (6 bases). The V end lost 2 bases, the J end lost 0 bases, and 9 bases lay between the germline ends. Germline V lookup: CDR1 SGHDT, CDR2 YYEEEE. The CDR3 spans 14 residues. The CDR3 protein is CASSFAGGSYEQYF. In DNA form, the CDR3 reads TGTGCCAGCAGCTTCGCCGGGGGCTCCTACGAGCAGTACTTC.

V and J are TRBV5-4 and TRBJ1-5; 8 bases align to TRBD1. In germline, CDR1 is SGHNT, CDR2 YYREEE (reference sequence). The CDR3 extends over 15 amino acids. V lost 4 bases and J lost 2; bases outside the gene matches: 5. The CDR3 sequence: CASSVTGDRNQPQHF. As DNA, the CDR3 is TGTGCCAGCAGCGTGACAGGGGATCGCAATCAGCCCCAGCATTTT.

The CDR3 spells CASSVSLFSGNTGELFF. In DNA, the CDR3 is TGTGCCAGCAGCGTATCCCTCTTCAGCGGAAACACCGGGGAGCTGTTTTTT. The rearrangement joins TRBV9 to TRBJ2-2; a possible D gene is TRBD2 (5 bases). The CDR3 contains 17 residues. Germline V gives CDR1 SGDLS, CDR2 YYNGEE. Trimming cost V 1 base and J 2 bases, with 15 bases left between them.

The CDR3 reads CASSIVASSNQPQHF. The CDR3 bases are TGTGCCAGTAGTATAGTAGCCAGCAGCAATCAGCCCCAGCATTTT. The chain recombines TRBV19 with TRBJ1-5; D is undetermined. V was shortened by 1 base and J by 1 base, with 8 bases between the two germline ends. There are 15 residues in the CDR3. Germline V gene lookup returns CDR1 LNHDA and CDR2 SQIVND (reference sequence).

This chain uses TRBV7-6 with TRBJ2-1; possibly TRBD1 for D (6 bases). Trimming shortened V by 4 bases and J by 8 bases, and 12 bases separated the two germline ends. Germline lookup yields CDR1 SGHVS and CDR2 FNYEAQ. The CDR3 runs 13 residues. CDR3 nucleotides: TGTGCCAGCAGCTCACAGGGTTTAGATGAGCAGTTCTTC. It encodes CASSSQGLDEQFF.